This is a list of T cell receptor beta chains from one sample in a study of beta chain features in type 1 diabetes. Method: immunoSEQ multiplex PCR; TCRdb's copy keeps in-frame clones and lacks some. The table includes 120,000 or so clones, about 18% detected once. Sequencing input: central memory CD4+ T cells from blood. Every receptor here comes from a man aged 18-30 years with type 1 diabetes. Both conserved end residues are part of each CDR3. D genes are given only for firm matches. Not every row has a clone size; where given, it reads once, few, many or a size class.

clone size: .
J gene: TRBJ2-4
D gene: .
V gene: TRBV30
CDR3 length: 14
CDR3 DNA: TGTGCCTGGACCCACCGGAGGTCAACGAACATTCAGTACTTC
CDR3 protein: CAWTHRRSTNIQYF

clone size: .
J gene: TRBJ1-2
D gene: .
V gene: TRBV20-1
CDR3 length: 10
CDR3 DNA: TGCAGTGCTAGCGGTTATGGCTACACCTTC
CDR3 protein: CSASGYGYTF

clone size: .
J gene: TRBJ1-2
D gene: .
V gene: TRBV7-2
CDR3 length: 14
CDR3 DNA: TGTGCCAGCAGCTCTCCGGGACCCAAAGATGGCTACACCTTC
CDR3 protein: CASSSPGPKDGYTF

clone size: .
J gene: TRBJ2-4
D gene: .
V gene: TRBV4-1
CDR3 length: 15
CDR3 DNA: TGCGCCAGCAGCCTTCGTGTAGTAGCCAAAAACATTCAGTACTTC
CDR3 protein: CASSLRVVAKNIQYF

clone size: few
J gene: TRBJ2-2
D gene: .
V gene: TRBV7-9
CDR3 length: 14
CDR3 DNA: TGTGCCAGCAGCCCCGACGGGTTCACCGGGGAGCTGTTTTTT
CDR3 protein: CASSPDGFTGELFF

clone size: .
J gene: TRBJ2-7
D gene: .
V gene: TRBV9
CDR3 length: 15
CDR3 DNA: TGTGCCAACCTCCTGGGAACTCAGCAACCCTACGAGCAGTACTTC
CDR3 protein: CANLLGTQQPYEQYF

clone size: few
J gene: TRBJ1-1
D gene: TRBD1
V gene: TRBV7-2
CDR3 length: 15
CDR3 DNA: TGTGCCAGCAGCACACCCCGACAGGGTGCCACTGAAGCTTTCTTT
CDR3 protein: CASSTPRQGATEAFF

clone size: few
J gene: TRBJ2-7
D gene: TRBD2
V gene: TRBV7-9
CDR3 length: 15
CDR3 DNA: TGTGCCAGCAGCCGTAGCGGGAGAAGGGACTACGAGCAGTACTTC
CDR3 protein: CASSRSGRRDYEQYF

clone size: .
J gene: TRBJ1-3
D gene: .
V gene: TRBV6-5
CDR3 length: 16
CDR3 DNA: TGTGCCAGCAGTTACGGAGGGTTCGGCGCTGGAAACACCATATATTTT
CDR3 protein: CASSYGGFGAGNTIYF

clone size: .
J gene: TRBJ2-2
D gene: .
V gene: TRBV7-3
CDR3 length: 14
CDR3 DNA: TGTGCCAGCAGCTTAAAAGTTAGCTCCGGGGAGCTGTTTTTT
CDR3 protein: CASSLKVSSGELFF

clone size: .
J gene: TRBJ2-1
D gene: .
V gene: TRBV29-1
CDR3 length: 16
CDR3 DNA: TGCAGCGTTGTGCCCATGGACAGTAGCTCCTACAATGAGCAGTTCTTC
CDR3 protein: CSVVPMDSSSYNEQFF

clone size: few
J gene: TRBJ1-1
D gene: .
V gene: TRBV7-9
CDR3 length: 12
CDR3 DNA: TGTGCTAACAGCGGCCTTGGCACTGAAGCTTTCTTT
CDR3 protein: CANSGLGTEAFF

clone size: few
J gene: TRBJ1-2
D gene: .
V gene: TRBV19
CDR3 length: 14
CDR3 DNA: TGTGCCAGTAGAGGGGCAGCTAATAACTATGGCTACACCTTC
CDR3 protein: CASRGAANNYGYTF

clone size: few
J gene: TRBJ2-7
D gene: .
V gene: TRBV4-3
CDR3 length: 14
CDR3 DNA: TGCGCCAGCAGCCAAGATGTCCAGGCCTACGAGCAGTACTTC
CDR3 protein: CASSQDVQAYEQYF

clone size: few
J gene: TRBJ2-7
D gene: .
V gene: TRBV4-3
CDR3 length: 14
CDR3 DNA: TGCGCCAGCAGCCAAGATCAGGGGACTTACGGGCAGTACTTC
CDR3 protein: CASSQDQGTYGQYF

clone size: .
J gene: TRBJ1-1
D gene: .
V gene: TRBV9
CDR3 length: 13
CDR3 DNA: TGTGCCAGCAGCCCCGACTCCCCCACTGAAGCTTTCTTT
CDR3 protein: CASSPDSPTEAFF

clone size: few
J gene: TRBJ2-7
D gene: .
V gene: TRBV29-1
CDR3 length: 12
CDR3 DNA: TGCAGCGTTGATAGGGGTTCGGACGAGCAGTACTTC
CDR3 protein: CSVDRGSDEQYF

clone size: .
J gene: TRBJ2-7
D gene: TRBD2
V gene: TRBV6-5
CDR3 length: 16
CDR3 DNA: TGTGCCAGCAGTTACGGGACTAGCTCGAGCTCCTACGAGCAGTACTTC
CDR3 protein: CASSYGTSSSSYEQYF

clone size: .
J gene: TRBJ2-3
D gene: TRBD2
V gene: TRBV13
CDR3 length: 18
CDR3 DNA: TGTGCCAGCAGCCTCCAAGGAATCGCGGGGGGGCCCCCAGATACGCAGTATTTT
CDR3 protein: CASSLQGIAGGPPDTQYF

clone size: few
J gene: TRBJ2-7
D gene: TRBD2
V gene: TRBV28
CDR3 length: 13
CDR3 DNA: TGTGCCACCTGGGGGACTAGAGGTTTCGAGCAGTACTTC
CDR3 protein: CATWGTRGFEQYF

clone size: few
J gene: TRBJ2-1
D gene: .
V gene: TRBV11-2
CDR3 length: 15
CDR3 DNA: TGTGCCAGCAGCTTAGGGATGCCCTCCTACAATGAGCAGTTCTTC
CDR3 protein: CASSLGMPSYNEQFF

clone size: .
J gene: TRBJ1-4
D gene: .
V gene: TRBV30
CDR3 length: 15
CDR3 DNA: TGTGCCTGGAGTGCCGGGGGGCCGACTAATGAAAAACTGTTTTTT
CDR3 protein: CAWSAGGPTNEKLFF

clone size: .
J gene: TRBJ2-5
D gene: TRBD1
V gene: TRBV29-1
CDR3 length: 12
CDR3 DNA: TGCAGCGTGGGTGACAGGGAAGAGACCCAGTACTTC
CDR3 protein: CSVGDREETQYF

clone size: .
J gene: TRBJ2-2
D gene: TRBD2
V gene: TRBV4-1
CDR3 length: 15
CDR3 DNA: TGCGCCAGCAGCCTGGGACTAGCGCGCACCGGGGAGCTGTTTTTT
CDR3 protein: CASSLGLARTGELFF

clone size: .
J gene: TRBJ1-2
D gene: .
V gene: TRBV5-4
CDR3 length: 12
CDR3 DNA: TGTGCCAGCAGCGGTACCACCTATGGCTACACCTTC
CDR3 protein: CASSGTTYGYTF

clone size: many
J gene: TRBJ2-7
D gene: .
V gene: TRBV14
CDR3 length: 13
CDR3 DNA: TGTGCCAGCAGCCCGACTGCTACCTACGAGCAGTACTTC
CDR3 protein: CASSPTATYEQYF

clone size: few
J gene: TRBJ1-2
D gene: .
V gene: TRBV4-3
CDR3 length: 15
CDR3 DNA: TGCGCCAGCAGCCAAGCCGGTGGGGCAGTCCATGGCTACACCTTC
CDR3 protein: CASSQAGGAVHGYTF

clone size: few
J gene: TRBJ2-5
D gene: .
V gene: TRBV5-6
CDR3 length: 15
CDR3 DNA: TGTGCCAGCAGCTTGATTCCGCAGGCGCCGGGGGCCCAGTACTTC
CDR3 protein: CASSLIPQAPGAQYF

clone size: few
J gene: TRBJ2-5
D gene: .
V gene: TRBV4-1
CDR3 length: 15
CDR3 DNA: TGCGCCAGCAGCCGTCACCATACGAACCAAGAGACCCAGTACTTC
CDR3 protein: CASSRHHTNQETQYF

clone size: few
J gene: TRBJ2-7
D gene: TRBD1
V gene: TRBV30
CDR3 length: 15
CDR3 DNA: TGTGCCTGGAGTCCAGGGACAGGGGAGGGTACGAAGCAGTACTTC
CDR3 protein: CAWSPGTGEGTKQYF

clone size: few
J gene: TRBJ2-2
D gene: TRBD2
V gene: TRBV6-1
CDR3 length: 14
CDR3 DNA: TGTGCCAGCAGGAAAACGGGAGGAGCCGGGGAGCTGTTTTTT
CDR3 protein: CASRKTGGAGELFF

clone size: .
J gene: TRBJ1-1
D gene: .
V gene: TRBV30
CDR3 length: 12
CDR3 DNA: TGTGCCGGTTCAAGGGCTAACACTGAAGCTTTCTTT
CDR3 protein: CAGSRANTEAFF

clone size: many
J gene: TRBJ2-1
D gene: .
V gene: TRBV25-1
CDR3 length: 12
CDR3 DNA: TGTGCCAGCAGTGACCCAGGGGATGAGCAGTTCTTC
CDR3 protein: CASSDPGDEQFF

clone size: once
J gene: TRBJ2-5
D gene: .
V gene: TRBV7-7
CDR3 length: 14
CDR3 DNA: TGTGCTAGCAGCTTAGTGGGCACTCAAGAGACCCAGTACTTC
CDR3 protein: CASSLVGTQETQYF

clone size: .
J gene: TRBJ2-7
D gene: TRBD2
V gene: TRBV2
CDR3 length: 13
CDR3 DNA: TGTGCCACCTCCGGGGGGGATCGCTACGAGCAGTACTTC
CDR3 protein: CATSGGDRYEQYF

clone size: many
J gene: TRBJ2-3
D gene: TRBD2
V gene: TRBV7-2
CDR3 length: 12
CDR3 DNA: TGTGCCAGCAGCTGGCGGGGGGATGCGCAGTATTTT
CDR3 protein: CASSWRGDAQYF

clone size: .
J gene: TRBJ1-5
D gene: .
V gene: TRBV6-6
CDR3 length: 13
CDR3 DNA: TGTGCCAGCAGCCATTATAGCAATCAGCCCCAGCATTTT
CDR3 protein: CASSHYSNQPQHF

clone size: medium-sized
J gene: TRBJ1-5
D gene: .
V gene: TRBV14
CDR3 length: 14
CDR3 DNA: TGTGCCAGCAGCCCCCCGGGGCGGGATCAGCCCCAGCATTTT
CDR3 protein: CASSPPGRDQPQHF

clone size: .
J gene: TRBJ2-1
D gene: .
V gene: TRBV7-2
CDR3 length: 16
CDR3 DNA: TGTGCCAGCAGCTTAGCTAGCCCGGTAGCTTCCTATGAGCAGTTCTTC
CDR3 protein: CASSLASPVASYEQFF